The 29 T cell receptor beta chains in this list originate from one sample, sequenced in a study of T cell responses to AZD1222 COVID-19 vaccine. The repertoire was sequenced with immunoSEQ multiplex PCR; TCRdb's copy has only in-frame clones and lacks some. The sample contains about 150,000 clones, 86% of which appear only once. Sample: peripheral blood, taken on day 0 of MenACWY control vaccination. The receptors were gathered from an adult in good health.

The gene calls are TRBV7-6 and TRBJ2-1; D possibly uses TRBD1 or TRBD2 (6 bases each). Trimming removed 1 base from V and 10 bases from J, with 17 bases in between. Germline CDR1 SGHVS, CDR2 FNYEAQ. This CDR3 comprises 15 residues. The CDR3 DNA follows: TGTGCCAGCAGCTTAGTCGGCGGGAAGAGGGGGGAGCAGTTCTTC. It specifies CASSLVGGKRGEQFF.

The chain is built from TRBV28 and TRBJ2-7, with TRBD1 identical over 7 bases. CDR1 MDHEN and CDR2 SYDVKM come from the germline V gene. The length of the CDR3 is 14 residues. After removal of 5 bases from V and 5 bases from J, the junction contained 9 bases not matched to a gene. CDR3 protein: CASSIDRVLHEQYF. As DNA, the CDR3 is TGTGCCAGCAGTATCGACAGGGTACTCCACGAGCAGTACTTC.

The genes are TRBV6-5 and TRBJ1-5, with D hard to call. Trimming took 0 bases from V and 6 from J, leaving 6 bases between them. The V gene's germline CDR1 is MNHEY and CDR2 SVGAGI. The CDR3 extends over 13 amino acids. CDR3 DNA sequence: TGTGCCAGCAGTTACTCGTTACGTCAGCCCCAGCATTTT. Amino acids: CASSYSLRQPQHF.

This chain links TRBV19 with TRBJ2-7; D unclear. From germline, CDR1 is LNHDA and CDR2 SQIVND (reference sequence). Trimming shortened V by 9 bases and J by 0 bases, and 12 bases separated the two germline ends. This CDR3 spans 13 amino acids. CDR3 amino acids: CASRRQPSYEQYF. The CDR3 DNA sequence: TGTGCCAGCCGTCGCCAGCCCTCCTACGAGCAGTACTTC.

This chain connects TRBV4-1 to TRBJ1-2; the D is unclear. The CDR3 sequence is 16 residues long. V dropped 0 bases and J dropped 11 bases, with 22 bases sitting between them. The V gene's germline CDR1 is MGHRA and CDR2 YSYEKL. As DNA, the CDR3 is TGCGCCAGCAGCCAAGATCGGCAGGCCCTTCATACGCCTTACACCTTC. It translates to CASSQDRQALHTPYTF.

The CDR3 DNA reads as TGCGCCAGCAGCCAAGGAGCTCTAGCGGGAGATCTCTTCGCAGATACGCAGTATTTT. It codes for CASSQGALAGDLFADTQYF. The V and J genes are TRBV4-3 and TRBJ2-3, with 10 bases fitting TRBD2. Unmatched junction bases numbered 14, after V lost 1 base and J lost 4 bases. The CDR3 covers 19 residues. Germline CDR1 is LGHNA and CDR2 is YSLEER.

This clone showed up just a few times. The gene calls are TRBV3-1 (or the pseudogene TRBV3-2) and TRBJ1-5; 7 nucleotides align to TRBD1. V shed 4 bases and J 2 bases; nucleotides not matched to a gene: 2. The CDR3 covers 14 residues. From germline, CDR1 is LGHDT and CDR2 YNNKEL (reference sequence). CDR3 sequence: CASSPGQRNQPQHF. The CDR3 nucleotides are TGTGCCAGCAGCCCGGGACAGCGCAATCAGCCCCAGCATTTT.

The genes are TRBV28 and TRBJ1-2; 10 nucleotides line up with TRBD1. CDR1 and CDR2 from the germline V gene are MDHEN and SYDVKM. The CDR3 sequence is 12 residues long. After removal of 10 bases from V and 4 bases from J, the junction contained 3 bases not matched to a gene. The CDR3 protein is CATGDRGYGYTF. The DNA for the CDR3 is TGTGCCACCGGGGACAGGGGCTATGGCTACACCTTC.

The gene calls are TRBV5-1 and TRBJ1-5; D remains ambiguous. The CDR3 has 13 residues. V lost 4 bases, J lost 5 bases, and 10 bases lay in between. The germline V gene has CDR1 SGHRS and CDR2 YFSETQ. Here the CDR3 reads CASSLAPHQPQHF. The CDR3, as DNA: TGCGCCAGCAGCCTTGCGCCCCATCAGCCCCAGCATTTT.

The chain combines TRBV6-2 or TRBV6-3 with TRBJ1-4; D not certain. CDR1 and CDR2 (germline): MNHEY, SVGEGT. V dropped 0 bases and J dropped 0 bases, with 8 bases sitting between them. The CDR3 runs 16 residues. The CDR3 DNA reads TGTGCCAGCAGTTACTCGGTGGGGACAACTAATGAAAAACTGTTTTTT. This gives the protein CASSYSVGTTNEKLFF.

The CDR3 loop is CASSLAGGALGYGYTF. The CDR3 DNA reads as TGCGCCAGCAGCTTGGCCGGAGGGGCGCTCGGTTATGGCTACACCTTC. The J gene is TRBJ1-2, the V gene TRBV5-1, with a tentative D call TRBD1 (5 bases). Germline CDR1 and CDR2: SGHRS and YFSETQ. Trimming took 0 bases from V and 5 from J, leaving 17 bases between them. This CDR3 has 16 residues.

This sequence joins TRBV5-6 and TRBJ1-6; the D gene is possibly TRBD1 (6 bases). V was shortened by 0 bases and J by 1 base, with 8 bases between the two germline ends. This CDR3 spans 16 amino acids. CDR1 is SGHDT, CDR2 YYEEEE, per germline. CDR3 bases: TGTGCCAGCAGCTTGGAACAGGGATCCTATAATTCACCCCTCCACTTT. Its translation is CASSLEQGSYNSPLHF.

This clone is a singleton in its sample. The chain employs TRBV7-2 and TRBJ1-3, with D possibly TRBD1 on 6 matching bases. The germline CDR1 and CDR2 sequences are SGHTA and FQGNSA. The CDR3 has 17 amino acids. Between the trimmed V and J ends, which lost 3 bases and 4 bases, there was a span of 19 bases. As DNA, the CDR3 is TGTGCCAGCAGCTTTGTTGGGGGCCACCCCTCCGGAAACACCATATATTTT. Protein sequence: CASSFVGGHPSGNTIYF.

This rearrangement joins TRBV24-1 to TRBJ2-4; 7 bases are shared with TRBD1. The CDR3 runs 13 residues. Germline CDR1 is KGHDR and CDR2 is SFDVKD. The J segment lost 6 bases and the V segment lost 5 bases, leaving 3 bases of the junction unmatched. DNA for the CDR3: TGTGCCACCAGTGCCGAGGGGGCAAACATTCAGTACTTC. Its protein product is CATSAEGANIQYF.

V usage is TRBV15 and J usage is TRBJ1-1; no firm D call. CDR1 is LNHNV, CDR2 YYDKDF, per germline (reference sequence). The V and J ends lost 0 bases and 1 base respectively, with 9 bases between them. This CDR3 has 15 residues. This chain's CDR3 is CATSRDLFSNTEAFF. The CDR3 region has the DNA TGTGCCACCAGCAGAGATCTCTTCTCGAACACTGAAGCTTTCTTT.

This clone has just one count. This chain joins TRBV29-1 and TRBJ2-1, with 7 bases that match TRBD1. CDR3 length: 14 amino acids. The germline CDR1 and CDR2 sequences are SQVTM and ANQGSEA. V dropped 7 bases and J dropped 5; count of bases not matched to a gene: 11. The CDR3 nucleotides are TGCAGCGCCCTAGACAGGGAGAGGAACAATGAGCAGTTCTTC. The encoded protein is CSALDRERNNEQFF.

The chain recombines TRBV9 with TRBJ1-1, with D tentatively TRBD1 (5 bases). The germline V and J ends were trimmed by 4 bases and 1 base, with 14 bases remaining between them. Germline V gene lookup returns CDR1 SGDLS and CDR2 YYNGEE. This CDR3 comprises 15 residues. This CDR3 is CASSRRGGENTEAFF. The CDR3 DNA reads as TGTGCCAGCAGCCGGAGGGGAGGGGAGAACACTGAAGCTTTCTTT.

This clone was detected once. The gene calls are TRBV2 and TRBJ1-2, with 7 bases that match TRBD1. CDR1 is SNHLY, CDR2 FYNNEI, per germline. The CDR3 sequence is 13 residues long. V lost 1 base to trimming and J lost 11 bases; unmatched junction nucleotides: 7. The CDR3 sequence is CASSEGVTGKYTF. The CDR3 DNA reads TGTGCCAGCAGTGAAGGGGTGACAGGGAAATACACCTTC.

CDR3 in DNA: TGTGCCAGCAGTTACTCGGGCATAAGCAATCAGCCCCAGCATTTT. Its protein is CASSYSGISNQPQHF. The chain joins TRBV6-6 to TRBJ1-5; D unclear. Germline V gene lookup returns CDR1 MNHNY and CDR2 SVGAGI (reference sequence). The CDR3 covers 15 residues. V lost 0 bases to trimming and J lost 1 base, with 7 bases between them.

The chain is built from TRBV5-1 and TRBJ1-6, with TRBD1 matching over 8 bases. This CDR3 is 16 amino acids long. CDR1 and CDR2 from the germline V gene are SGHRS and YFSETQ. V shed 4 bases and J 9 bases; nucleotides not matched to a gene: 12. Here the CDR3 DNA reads TGCGCCAGCAGCCCACCCGGACAGGGATCGGGTTCACCCCTCCACTTT. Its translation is CASSPPGQGSGSPLHF.

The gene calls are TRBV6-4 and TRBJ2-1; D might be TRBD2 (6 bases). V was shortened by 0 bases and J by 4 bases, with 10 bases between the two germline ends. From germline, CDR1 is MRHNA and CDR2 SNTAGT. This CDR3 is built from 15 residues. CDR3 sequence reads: CASSDSLEGYNEQFF. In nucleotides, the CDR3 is TGTGCCAGCAGTGACTCTTTGGAGGGTTACAATGAGCAGTTCTTC.

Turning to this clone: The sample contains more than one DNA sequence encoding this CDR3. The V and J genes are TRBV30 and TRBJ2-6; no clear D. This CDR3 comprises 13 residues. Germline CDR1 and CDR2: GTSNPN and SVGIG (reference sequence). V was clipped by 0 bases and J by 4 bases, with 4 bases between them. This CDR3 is CAWSVSGANVLTF. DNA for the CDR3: TGTGCCTGGAGTGTTTCCGGGGCCAACGTCCTGACTTTC. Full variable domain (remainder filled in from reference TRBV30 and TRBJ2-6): SQTIHQWPATLVQPVGSPLSLECTVEGTSNPNLYWYRQAAGRGLQLLFYSVGIGQISSEVPQNLSASRPQDRQFILSSKKLLLSDSGFYLCAWSVSGANVLTFGAGSRLTVL.

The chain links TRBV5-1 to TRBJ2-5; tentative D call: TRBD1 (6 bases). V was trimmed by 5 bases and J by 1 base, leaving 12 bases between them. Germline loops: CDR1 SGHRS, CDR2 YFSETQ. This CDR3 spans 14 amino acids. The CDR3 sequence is CASSSQGLQETQYF. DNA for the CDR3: TGCGCCAGCAGTAGCCAGGGGCTCCAAGAGACCCAGTACTTC.

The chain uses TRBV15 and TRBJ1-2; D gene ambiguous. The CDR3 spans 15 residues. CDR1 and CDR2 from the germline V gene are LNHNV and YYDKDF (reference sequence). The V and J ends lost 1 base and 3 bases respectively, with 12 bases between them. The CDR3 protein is CATSRAEARDYGYTF. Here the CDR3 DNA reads TGTGCCACCAGCAGAGCGGAGGCGAGGGACTATGGCTACACCTTC.

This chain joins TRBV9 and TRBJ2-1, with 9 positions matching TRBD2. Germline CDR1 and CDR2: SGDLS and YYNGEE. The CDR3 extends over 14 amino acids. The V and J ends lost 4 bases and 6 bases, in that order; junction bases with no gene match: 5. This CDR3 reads CASSRTSALNEQFF. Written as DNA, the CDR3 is TGTGCCAGCAGCCGGACTAGCGCTCTCAATGAGCAGTTCTTC.

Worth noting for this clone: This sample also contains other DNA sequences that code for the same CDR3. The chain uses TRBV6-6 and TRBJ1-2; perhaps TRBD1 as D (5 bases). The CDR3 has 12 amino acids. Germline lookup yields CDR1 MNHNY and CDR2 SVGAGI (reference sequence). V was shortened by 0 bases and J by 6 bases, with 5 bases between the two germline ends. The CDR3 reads CASSYSGDGYTF. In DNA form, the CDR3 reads TGTGCCAGCAGTTACTCGGGGGATGGCTACACCTTC.

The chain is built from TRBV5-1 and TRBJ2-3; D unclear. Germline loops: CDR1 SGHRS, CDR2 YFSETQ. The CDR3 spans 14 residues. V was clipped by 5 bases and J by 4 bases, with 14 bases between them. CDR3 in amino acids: CASRNVQSADTQYF. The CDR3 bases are TGCGCCAGCAGAAACGTACAGAGCGCAGATACGCAGTATTTT.

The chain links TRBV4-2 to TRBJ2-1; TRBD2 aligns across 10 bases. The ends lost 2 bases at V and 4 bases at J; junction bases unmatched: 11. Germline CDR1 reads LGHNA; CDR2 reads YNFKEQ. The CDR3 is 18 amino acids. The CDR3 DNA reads TGTGCCAGCAGCCAAACTTCCATTAGCGGGGGGCCGTACAATGAGCAGTTCTTC. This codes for CASSQTSISGGPYNEQFF.

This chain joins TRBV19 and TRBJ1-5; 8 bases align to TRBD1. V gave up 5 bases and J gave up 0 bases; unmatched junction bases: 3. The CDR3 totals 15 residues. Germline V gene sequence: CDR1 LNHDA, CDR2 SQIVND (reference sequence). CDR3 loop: CASSGQGHSNQPQHF. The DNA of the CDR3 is TGTGCCAGTAGTGGACAGGGACATAGCAATCAGCCCCAGCATTTT.